The clone carrying this T cell receptor (beta chain) has a handful of counts. No antigen is known for it. This sample was included in a study of T cell repertoires in cytomegalovirus infection. In the study overall: Public TCR beta signature analysis indicated the presence of both CMV infection and matching HLA type.

TCRdb re-derived calls from the reads in MiXCR, one entry per CDR3 protein. The sample lists about 770,000 distinct CDR3 sequences, 25% to 30% occurring once. Germline CDR1 and CDR2: MNHNS and SASEGT. This CDR3 contains 15 residues. V shed 7 bases, J shed 4 bases, and the junction held 13 bases outside the gene matches. The TCR comes from a human donor in good health (CMV status not recorded). Some clones in this sample may be carry-over from other donors' samples. The sequencing here drew on cultured CD8+ T cells from PBMCs, taken from culture after CMV antigen stimulation. V usage is TRBV6-1 and J usage is TRBJ2-7, with TRBD2 identical over 7 bases. The CDR3, as DNA: TGTGCCAGCAACAAGGTCCGAGCGGGGCTGTACGAGCAGTACTTC. It specifies CASNKVRAGLYEQYF.